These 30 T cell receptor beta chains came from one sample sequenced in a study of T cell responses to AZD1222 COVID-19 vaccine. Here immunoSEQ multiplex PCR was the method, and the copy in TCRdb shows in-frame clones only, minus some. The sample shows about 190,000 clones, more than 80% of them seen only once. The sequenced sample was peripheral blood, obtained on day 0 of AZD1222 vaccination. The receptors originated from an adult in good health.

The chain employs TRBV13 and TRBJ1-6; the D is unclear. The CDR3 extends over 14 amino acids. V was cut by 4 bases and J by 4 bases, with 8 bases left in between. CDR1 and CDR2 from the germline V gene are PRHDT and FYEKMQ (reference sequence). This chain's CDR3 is CASSSGRYNSPLHF. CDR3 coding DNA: TGTGCCAGCAGCTCTGGACGTTATAATTCACCCCTCCACTTT.

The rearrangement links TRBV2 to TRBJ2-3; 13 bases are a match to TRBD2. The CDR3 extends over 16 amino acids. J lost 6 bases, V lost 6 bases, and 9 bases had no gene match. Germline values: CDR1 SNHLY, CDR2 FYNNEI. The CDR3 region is CASRLAGGPIIDTQYF. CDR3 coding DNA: TGTGCCAGCAGACTAGCGGGGGGGCCGATAATTGATACGCAGTATTTT.

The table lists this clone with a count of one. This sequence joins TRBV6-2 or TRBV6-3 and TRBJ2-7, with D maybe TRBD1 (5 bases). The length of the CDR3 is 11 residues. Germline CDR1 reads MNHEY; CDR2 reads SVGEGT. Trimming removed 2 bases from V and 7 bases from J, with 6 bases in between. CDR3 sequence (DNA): TGTGCCAGCAGTTACGCAGGGGAGCAGTACTTC. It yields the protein CASSYAGEQYF.

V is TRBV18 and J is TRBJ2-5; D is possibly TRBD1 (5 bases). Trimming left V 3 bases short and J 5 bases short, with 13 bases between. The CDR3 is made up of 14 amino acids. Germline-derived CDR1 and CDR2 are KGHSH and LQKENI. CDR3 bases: TGTGCCAGCTCACCGGGCAGGGATGGGGAGACCCAGTACTTC. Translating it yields CASSPGRDGETQYF.

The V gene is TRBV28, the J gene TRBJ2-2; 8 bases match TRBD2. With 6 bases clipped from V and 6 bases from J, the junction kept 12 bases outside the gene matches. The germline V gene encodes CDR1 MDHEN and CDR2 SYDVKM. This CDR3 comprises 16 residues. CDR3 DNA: TGTGCCAGCAGCGAACCCCGGGGGGGAGGGGCCGGGGAGCTGTTTTTT. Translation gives CASSEPRGGGAGELFF.

This CDR3 is CASSLGGGREEAQYF. The CDR3 DNA follows: TGCGCCAGCAGCTTGGGAGGCGGCAGGGAGGAGGCCCAGTACTTC. The chain joins TRBV5-1 to TRBJ2-5; the D gene is possibly TRBD2 (6 bases). This CDR3 contains 15 residues. Trimming removed 0 bases from V and 9 bases from J, with 18 bases in between. From germline, CDR1 is SGHRS and CDR2 YFSETQ.

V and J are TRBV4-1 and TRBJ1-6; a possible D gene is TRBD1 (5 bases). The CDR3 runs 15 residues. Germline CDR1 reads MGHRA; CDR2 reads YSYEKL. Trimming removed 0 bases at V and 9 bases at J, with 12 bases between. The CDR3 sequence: CASSQDRGGVSPLHF. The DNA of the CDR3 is TGCGCCAGCAGCCAAGATAGGGGTGGAGTTTCACCCCTCCACTTT.

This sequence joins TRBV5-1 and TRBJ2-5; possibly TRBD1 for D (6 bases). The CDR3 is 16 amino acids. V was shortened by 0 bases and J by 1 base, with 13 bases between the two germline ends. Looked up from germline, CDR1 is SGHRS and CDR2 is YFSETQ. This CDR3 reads CASSLGTTGTQETQYF. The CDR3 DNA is TGCGCCAGCAGCTTGGGAACAACAGGGACCCAAGAGACCCAGTACTTC.

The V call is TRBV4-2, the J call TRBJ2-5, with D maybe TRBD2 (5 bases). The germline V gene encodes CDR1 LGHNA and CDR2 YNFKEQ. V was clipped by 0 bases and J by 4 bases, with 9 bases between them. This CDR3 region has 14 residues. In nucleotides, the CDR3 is TGTGCCAGCAGCCAAGACAGGACTCCAGAGACCCAGTACTTC. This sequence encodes CASSQDRTPETQYF.

DNA of the CDR3: TGTGCCAGCAGTGATGGCAATGAGCAGTTCTTC. As protein: CASSDGNEQFF. The rearrangement uses TRBV27 and TRBJ2-1; D unresolved. V lost 5 bases and J 6 bases, leaving 5 bases between the germline ends. The CDR3 has 11 amino acids. Per germline, CDR1 MNHEY and CDR2 SMNVEV (reference sequence).

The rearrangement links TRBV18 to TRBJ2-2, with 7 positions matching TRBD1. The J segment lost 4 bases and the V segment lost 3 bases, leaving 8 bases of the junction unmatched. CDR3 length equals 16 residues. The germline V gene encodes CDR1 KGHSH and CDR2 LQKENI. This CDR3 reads CASSPGQARGTGELFF. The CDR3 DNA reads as TGTGCCAGCTCACCTGGACAGGCTCGCGGCACCGGGGAGCTGTTTTTT.

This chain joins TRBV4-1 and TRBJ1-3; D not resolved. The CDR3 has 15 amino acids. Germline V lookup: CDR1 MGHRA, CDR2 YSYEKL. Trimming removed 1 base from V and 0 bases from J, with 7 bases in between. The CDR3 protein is CASSQGLASGNTIYF. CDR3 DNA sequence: TGCGCCAGCAGCCAAGGTCTCGCCTCTGGAAACACCATATATTTT.

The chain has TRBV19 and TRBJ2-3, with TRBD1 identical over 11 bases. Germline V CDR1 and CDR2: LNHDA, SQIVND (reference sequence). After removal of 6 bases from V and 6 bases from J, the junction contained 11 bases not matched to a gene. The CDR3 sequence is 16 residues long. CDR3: CASSPPRTGGSDTQYF. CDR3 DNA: TGTGCCAGTAGCCCCCCCCGGACAGGGGGCTCGGATACGCAGTATTTT.

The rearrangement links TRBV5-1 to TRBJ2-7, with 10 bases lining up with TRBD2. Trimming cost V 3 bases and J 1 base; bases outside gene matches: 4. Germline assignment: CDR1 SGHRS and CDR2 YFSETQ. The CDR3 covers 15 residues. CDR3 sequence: CASSYGLADSYEQYV. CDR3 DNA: TGCGCCAGCAGCTATGGACTAGCGGATTCCTACGAGCAGTACGTC.

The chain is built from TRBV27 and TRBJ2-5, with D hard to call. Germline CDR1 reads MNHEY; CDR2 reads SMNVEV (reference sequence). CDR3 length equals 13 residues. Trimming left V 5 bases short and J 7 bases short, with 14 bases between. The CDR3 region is CASSRSPGVTQYF. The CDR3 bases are TGTGCCAGCAGTCGCAGCCCAGGTGTGACCCAGTACTTC.

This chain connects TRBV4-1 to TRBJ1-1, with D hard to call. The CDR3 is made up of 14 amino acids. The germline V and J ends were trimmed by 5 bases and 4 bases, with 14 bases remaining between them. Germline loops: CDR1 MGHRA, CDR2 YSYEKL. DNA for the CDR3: TGCGCCAGCAGCACGAGGGCCAGTCCCACTGAAGCTTTCTTT. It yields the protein CASSTRASPTEAFF.

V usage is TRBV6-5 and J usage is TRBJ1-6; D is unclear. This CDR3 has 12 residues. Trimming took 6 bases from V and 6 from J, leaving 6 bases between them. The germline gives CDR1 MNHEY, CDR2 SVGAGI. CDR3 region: CASSQLNSPLHF. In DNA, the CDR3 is TGTGCCAGCAGCCAACTTAATTCACCCCTCCACTTT.

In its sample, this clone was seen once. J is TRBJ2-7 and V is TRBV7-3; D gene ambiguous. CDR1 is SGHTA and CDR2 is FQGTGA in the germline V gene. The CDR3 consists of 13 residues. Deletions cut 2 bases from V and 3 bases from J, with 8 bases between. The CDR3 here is CASSLYRNYEQYF. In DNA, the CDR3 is TGTGCCAGCAGCTTATATCGAAACTACGAGCAGTACTTC.

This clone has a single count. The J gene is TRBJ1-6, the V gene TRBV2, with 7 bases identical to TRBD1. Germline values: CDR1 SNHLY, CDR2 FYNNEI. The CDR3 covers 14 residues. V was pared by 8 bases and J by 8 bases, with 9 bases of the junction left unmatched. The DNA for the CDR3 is TGTGCCAGCCGACAGGGACCAACGCATTCACCCCTCCACTTT. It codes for CASRQGPTHSPLHF.

The CDR3 DNA is TGTGCCAGCAGCTTAGATACCCGGCCCCAGCATTTT. Translating gives CASSLDTRPQHF. The chain combines TRBV7-8 with TRBJ1-5; D is uncertain. Per the germline V gene, CDR1 is SGHVS and CDR2 is FQNEAQ. V lost 1 base, J lost 9 bases, and 7 bases lay in between. The CDR3 is made up of 12 amino acids.

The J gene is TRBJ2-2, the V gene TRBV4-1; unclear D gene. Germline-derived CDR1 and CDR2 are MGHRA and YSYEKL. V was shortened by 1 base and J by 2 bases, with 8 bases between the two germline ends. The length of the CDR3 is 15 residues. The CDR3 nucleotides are TGCGCCAGCAGCCAAGTTCTGGCCAACACCGGGGAGCTGTTTTTT. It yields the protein CASSQVLANTGELFF.

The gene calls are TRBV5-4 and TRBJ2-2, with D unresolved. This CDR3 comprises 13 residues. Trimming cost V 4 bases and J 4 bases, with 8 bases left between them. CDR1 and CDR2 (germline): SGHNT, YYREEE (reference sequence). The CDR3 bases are TGTGCCAGCAGCGTAGACACCACCGGGGAGCTGTTTTTT. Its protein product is CASSVDTTGELFF.

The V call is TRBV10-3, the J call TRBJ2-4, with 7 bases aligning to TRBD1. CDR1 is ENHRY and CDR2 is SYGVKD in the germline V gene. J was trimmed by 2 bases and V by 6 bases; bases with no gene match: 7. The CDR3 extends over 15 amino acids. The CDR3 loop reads CAIRDRFHSKNIQYF. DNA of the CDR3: TGTGCCATCAGGGACAGGTTTCATTCCAAAAACATTCAGTACTTC.

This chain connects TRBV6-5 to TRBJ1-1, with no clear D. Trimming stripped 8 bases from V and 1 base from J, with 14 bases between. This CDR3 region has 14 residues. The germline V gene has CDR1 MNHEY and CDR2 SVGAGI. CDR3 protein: CASGKEDQNTEAFF. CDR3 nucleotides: TGTGCCAGCGGAAAAGAGGACCAGAACACTGAAGCTTTCTTT.

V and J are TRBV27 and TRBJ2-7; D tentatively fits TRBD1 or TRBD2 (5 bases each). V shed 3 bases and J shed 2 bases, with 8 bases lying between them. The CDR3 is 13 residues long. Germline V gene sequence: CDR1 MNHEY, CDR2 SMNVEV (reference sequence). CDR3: CASSLGVAYEQYF. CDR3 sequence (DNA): TGTGCCAGCAGTTTGGGGGTAGCCTACGAGCAGTACTTC.

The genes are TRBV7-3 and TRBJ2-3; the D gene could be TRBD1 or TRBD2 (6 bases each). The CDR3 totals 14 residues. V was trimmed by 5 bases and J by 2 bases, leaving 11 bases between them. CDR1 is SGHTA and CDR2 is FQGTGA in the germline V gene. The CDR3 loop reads CASSPGGYTDTQYF. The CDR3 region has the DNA TGTGCCAGCAGCCCCGGGGGCTACACAGATACGCAGTATTTT. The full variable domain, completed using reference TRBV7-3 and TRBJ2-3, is GAGVSQTPSNKVTEKGKYVELRCDPISGHTALYWYRQSLGQGPEFLIYFQGTGAADDSGLPNDRFFAVRPEGSVSTLKIQRTERGDSAVYLCASSPGGYTDTQYFGPGTRLTVL.

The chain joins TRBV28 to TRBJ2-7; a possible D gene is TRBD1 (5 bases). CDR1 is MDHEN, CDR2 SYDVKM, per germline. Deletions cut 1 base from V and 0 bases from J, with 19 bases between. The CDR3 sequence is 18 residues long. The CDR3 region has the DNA TGTGCCAGCAGTTTATATCCCCCTCCAGGGCCCCTCTCCTACGAGCAGTACTTC. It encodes CASSLYPPPGPLSYEQYF.

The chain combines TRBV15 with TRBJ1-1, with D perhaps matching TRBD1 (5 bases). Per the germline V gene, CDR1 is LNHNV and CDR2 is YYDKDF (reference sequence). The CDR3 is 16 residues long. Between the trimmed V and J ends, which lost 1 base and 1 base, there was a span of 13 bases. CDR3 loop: CATSRGTGGGNTEAFF. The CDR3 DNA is TGTGCCACCAGCAGAGGTACTGGCGGGGGGAACACTGAAGCTTTCTTT.

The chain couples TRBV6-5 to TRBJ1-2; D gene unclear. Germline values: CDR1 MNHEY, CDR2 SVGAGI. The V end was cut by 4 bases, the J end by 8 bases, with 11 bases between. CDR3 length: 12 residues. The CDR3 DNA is TGTGCCAGCAGTTTACCTGGTAACGGCTACACCTTC. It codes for CASSLPGNGYTF.

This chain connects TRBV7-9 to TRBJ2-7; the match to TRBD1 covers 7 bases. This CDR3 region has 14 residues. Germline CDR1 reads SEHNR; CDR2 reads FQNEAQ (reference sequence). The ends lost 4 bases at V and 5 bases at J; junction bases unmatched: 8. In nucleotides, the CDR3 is TGTGCCAGCAGCTCACAGGGGCGATTGAACGAGCAGTACTTC. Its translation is CASSSQGRLNEQYF.